The sequence of this TCR beta chain was determined in a study of cytomegalovirus exposure and HLA in healthy donors. Both 60 Vbeta primers and 13 Jbeta primers went into the PCR. Assay used: immunoSEQ multiplex PCR; TCRdb lists only in-frame clones, some missing. The sample holds more than 95,000 clones, 74% seen once. Study conclusions and caveats: The study recorded about 150 TCR beta chains that were cytomegalovirus-associated. High specificity and sensitivity for cytomegalovirus status were reported for the classifier.

As concerns this clone: Its target is unknown.

Sequenced input: PBMCs. The clonotype comes from a woman aged 50 to 65 in good health and CMV-seropositive.

The CDR3 nucleotides read TGCGCCAGCAGTAAAACGGACAGGGGCTCCTACAATGAGCAGTTCTTC. As protein: CASSKTDRGSYNEQFF. This sequence joins TRBV10-1 and TRBJ2-1; 9 positions match TRBD1. CDR1 is WNHNN and CDR2 is SYGVQD in the germline V gene (reference sequence). This CDR3 spans 16 amino acids. Germline trimming cut 5 bases from V and 0 bases from J; bases unmatched to any gene: 5.